A selection of T cell receptor beta chains follows, all from one sample in a study of blood T cell repertoires in COVID-19. This table comes from immunoSEQ multiplex PCR, and its TCRdb copy is limited to in-frame clones, with some not included. The repertoire holds approximately 50,000 clones, over 75% seen once, with less than 9% in the top ten. Material: peripheral blood. Every receptor here comes from a man in his fifties with active COVID-19. CDR3s include the opening cysteine and the closing phenylalanine or tryptophan. The order of the fields is D gene, clone size, J gene, V gene, CDR3 protein, CDR3 DNA. A D gene is named only where the DNA matches it firmly. Some rows mark clone size as missing; the rest say once, few, many or name a class of expanded clone.

d_gene: TRBD2
abundance: .
j_gene: TRBJ2-1
v_gene: TRBV4-2
CDR3aa: CASSQERAGVNNEQFF
CDR3nt: TGTGCCAGCAGCCAAGAGCGAGCGGGAGTTAACAATGAGCAGTTCTTC

d_gene: .
abundance: .
j_gene: TRBJ1-5
v_gene: TRBV7-9
CDR3aa: CASSFPDQPQHF
CDR3nt: TGTGCCAGCAGCTTCCCAGATCAGCCCCAGCATTTT

d_gene: .
abundance: .
j_gene: TRBJ2-1
v_gene: TRBV10-3
CDR3aa: CAISGGGLSYNEQFF
CDR3nt: TGTGCCATCAGTGGGGGGGGCCTCAGCTACAATGAGCAGTTCTTC

d_gene: .
abundance: .
j_gene: TRBJ2-5
v_gene: TRBV15
CDR3aa: CATSRGAEGTQYF
CDR3nt: TGTGCCACCAGCAGAGGCGCGGAAGGGACCCAGTACTTC

d_gene: TRBD1
abundance: once
j_gene: TRBJ2-5
v_gene: TRBV3-1/TRBV3-2
CDR3aa: CASSHRTGTESQETQYF
CDR3nt: TGTGCCAGCAGCCACCGAACCGGGACAGAAAGTCAAGAGACCCAGTACTTC

d_gene: .
abundance: .
j_gene: TRBJ1-2
v_gene: TRBV7-9
CDR3aa: CASSLGAEGVYTF
CDR3nt: TGTGCCAGCAGCTTAGGGGCAGAGGGGGTCTACACCTTC

d_gene: .
abundance: .
j_gene: TRBJ1-6
v_gene: TRBV14
CDR3aa: CASSPSTGSLSPLHF
CDR3nt: TGTGCCAGCAGCCCCTCCACAGGGTCCCTTTCACCCCTCCACTTT

d_gene: TRBD2
abundance: .
j_gene: TRBJ2-7
v_gene: TRBV3-1/TRBV3-2
CDR3aa: CASSPPRLAGGGEQYF
CDR3nt: TGTGCCAGCAGCCCCCCTAGACTAGCGGGGGGCGGCGAGCAGTACTTC

d_gene: TRBD1
abundance: .
j_gene: TRBJ2-5
v_gene: TRBV7-8
CDR3aa: CASTTGFETQYF
CDR3nt: TGTGCCAGCACGACAGGGTTTGAGACCCAGTACTTC

d_gene: .
abundance: .
j_gene: TRBJ2-7
v_gene: TRBV21-1
CDR3aa: CASSKVEQRVYEQYF
CDR3nt: TGTGCCAGCAGCAAAGTCGAACAGAGAGTTTACGAGCAGTACTTC

d_gene: TRBD1
abundance: .
j_gene: TRBJ2-2
v_gene: TRBV7-8
CDR3aa: CASSLLSGGVAGELFF
CDR3nt: TGTGCCAGCAGCTTATTGTCAGGGGGAGTCGCCGGGGAGCTGTTTTTT

d_gene: .
abundance: .
j_gene: TRBJ1-1
v_gene: TRBV9
CDR3aa: CASSNNPRKTEMNTEAFF
CDR3nt: TGTGCCAGCAGCAATAATCCACGGAAGACAGAAATGAACACTGAAGCTTTCTTT